Following are 2 T cell receptor beta chains from one sample sequenced in a study of T-cell reconstitution after alpha-beta-depleted transplantation in children. Library preparation (for TCRbeta) was performed with unique molecular identifiers. From the PCR reads, TCRdb called clonotypes with MiXCR, one entry per CDR3 protein. Altogether about 230,000 distinct CDR3 sequences are present, 12% being singletons, with the ten largest covering 2% to 3%. The specimen was PBMCs from the stem cell graft donor, collected from the stem cell graft. These receptors all come from a human donor who donated a stem cell graft to a child with acute lymphoblastic leukemia.

This clonotype was seen ten or more times. The chain couples TRBV7-9 to TRBJ2-2, with D unresolved. Looked up from germline, CDR1 is SEHNR and CDR2 is FQNEAQ (reference sequence). Trimming left V 1 base short and J 3 bases short, with 3 bases between. The CDR3 runs to 13 residues. Here the CDR3 reads CASSLVHTGELFF. The CDR3, as DNA: TGTGCCAGCAGCTTAGTGCACACCGGGGAGCTGTTTTTT.

This clonotype was recorded many times. V and J are TRBV4-3 and TRBJ2-1; 13 positions agree with TRBD2. With 4 bases clipped from V and 10 bases from J, the junction kept 7 bases outside the gene matches. CDR3 length equals 15 residues. Germline CDR1 is LGHNA and CDR2 is YSLEER. This CDR3 reads CASSPGLAGAREQFF. Written as DNA, the CDR3 is TGCGCCAGCAGCCCCGGACTAGCGGGAGCCCGCGAGCAGTTCTTC.